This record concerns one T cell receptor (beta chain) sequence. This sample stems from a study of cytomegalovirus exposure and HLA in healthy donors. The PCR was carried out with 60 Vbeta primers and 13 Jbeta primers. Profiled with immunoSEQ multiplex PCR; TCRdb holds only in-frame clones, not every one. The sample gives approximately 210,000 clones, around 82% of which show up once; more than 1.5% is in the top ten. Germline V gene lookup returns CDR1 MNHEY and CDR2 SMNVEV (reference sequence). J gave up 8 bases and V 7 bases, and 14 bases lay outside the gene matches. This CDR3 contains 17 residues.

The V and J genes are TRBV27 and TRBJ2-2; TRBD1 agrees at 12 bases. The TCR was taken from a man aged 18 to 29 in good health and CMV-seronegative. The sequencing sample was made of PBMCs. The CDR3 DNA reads TGTGCCAGCATATTAGACGCCGGGACAGGGGGCCTTGGGGAGCTGTTTTTT. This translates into CASILDAGTGGLGELFF.